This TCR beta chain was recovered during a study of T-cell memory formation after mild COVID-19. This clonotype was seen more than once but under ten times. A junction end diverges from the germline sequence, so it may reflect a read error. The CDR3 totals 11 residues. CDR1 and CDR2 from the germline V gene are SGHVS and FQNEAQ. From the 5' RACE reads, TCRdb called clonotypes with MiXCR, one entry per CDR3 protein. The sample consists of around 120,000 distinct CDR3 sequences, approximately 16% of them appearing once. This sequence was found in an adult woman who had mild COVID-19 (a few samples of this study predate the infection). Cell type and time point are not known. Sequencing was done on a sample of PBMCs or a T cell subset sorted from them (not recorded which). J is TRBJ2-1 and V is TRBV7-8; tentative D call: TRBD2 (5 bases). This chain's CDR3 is CASSLGLGVFF. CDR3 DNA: TGTGCCAGCAGCCTTGGACTGGGCGTTTTTTTC.